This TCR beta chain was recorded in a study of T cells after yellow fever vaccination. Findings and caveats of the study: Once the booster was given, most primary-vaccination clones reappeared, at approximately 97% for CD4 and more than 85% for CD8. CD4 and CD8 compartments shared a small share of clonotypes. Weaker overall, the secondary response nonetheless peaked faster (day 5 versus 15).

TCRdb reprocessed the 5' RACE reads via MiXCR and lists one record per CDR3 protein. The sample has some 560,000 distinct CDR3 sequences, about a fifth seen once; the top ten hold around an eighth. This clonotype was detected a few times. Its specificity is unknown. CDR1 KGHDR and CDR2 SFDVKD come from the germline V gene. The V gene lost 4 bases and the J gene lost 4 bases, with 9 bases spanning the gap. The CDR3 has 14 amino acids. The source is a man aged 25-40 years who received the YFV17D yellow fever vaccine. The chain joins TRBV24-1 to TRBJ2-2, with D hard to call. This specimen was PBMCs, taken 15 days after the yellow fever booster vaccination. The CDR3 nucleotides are TGTGCCACCAGTGACCATGTGTCCACCGGGGAGCTGTTTTTT. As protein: CATSDHVSTGELFF.